The clone carrying this TCR beta chain came up many times. The antigen is unknown. The data belong to a study of T cells in Graves' hyperthyroidism and ophthalmopathy. General study results and limits: In blood, most of the thyroid clonotypes expanded above 0.001 were also present. Ophthalmopathy was told apart from stable hyperthyroidism by a 13 V-J model. The model identified upcoming ophthalmopathy a median approximately six months ahead of onset.

Clinical symptoms, serum thyroxine and TRAb, thyroid ultrasound and orbital computed tomography were used for the diagnoses. There are 14 residues in the CDR3. Germline CDR1 KGHSH, CDR2 LQKENI. Deletions cut 4 bases from V and 3 bases from J, with 13 bases between. Amplified TCR beta CDR3 regions derived from RNA transcripts. HTBI primers were employed in a first-round RT-PCR of the TCR CDR3. MiXCR, run by TCRdb on the multiplex PCR reads, gives a single entry per CDR3 protein. This table holds nearly 600,000 distinct CDR3 sequences, 11% to 15% found once. This clonotype was obtained from a woman in her thirties with Graves' hyperthyroidism that later progressed to Graves' ophthalmopathy. The chain couples TRBV18 to TRBJ2-7; D is unresolved. Sequencing used blood. The chain's CDR3 is CASSQPLESYEQYF. The DNA for the CDR3 is TGTGCCAGCTCACAACCATTAGAGAGCTACGAGCAGTACTTC.